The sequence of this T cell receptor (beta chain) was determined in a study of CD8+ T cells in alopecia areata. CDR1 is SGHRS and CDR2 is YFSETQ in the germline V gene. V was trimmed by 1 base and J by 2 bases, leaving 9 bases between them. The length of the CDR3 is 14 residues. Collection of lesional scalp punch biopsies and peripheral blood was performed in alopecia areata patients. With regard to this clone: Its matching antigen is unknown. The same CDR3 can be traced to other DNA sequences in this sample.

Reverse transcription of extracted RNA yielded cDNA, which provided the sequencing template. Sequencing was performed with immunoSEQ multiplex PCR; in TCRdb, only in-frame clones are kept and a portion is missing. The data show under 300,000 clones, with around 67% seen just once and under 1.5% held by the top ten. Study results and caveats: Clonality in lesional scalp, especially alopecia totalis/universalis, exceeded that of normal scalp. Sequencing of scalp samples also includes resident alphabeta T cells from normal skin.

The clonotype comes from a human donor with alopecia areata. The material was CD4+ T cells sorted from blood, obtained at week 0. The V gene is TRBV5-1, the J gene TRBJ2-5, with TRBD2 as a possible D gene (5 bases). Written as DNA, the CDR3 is TGCGCCAGCAGCTTGACTAGTTCACAAGAGACCCAGTACTTC. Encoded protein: CASSLTSSQETQYF. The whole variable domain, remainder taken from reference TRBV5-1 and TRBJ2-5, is KAGVTQTPRYLIKTRGQQVTLSCSPISGHRSVSWYQQTPGQGLQFLFEYFSETQRNKGNFPGRFSGRQFSNSRSEMNVSTLELGDSALYLCASSLTSSQETQYFGPGTRLLVL.